These T cell receptor beta chains were read from a single sample in a study of vaccination and CD4 T cells after COVID-19. TCRdb redid the calling of the PCR reads with MiXCR, one entry per CDR3 protein. The repertoire consists of about 20,000 distinct CDR3 sequences, with around three fifths occurring once and the leading ten covering around 1.1%. The sequenced sample was CD4+ T cells from blood, obtained after SARS-CoV-2 vaccination. These receptors were taken from a human donor who had recovered from COVID-19. Both conserved end residues are part of each CDR3. The D gene is left open where the match is weak. Only part of the rows carry a size: once, few, many, or a class if the clone is expanded.

>TRBJ2-7|TRBV7-6|-|TRBD1
CASSVGPLGQGVGYEQYF
TGTGCCAGCAGTGTAGGGCCCCTGGGACAGGGGGTAGGGTACGAGCAGTACTTC
>TRBJ1-1|TRBV9|-|TRBD1
CASSARLTGTTEAFF
TGTGCCAGCAGCGCCAGACTGACAGGGACTACTGAAGCTTTCTTT
>TRBJ2-3|TRBV20-1|-|TRBD2
CSARDWSGRAGTDTQYF
TGCAGTGCTAGAGATTGGAGCGGGAGGGCAGGCACAGATACGCAGTATTTT
>TRBJ1-2|TRBV18|-|TRBD1
CASSPTSTPGQGNGYTF
TGTGCCAGCTCACCAACCTCAACCCCGGGACAGGGCAATGGCTACACCTTC
>TRBJ2-2|TRBV21-1|-|-
CASSKDRTGNTGELFF
TGTGCCAGCAGCAAAGACAGGACAGGGAACACCGGGGAGCTGTTTTTT
>TRBJ1-5|TRBV7-9|few|-
CASSDSNQPQHF
TGTGCCAGCAGCGATAGCAATCAGCCCCAGCATTTT
>TRBJ2-7|TRBV20-1|-|-
CSARGLRAPEQYF
TGCAGTGCTAGGGGATTAAGGGCCCCCGAGCAGTACTTC
>TRBJ1-2|TRBV2|-|TRBD1
CASTLRDSPYYGYTF
TGTGCCAGCACCTTAAGGGACAGTCCCTACTATGGCTACACCTTC
>TRBJ2-1|TRBV6-5|few|TRBD2
CASSYSRLAGGGREQFF
TGTGCCAGCAGTTACTCTAGACTAGCGGGAGGGGGCAGGGAGCAGTTCTTC
>TRBJ2-2|TRBV20-1|once|TRBD2
CSARVPSGAGGTGELFF
TGCAGTGCTCGGGTACCTTCCGGGGCGGGAGGCACCGGGGAGCTGTTTTTT
>TRBJ2-1|TRBV24-1|-|-
CATSDTLRGLSSYNEQFF
TGTGCCACCAGTGACACCCTACGGGGCTTGAGCTCCTACAATGAGCAGTTCTTC
>TRBJ2-1|TRBV2|-|-
CASSGDKNEQFF
TGTGCCAGCAGTGGGGACAAGAATGAGCAGTTCTTC
>TRBJ1-4|TRBV24-1|-|-
CASSWRGVATNEKLFF
TGTGCCAGCAGCTGGAGGGGGGTTGCAACTAATGAAAAACTGTTTTTT
>TRBJ2-5|TRBV7-2|-|-
CASSLVGTQYF
TGTGCCAGCAGCTTGGTTGGGACCCAGTACTTC
>TRBJ2-5|TRBV18|-|-
CASSQLTGKETQYF
TGTGCCAGCTCACAACTTACAGGGAAGGAGACCCAGTACTTC
>TRBJ2-1|TRBV28|-|-
CASTSSLGLHNEQFF
TGTGCCAGCACCTCCTCTTTGGGGCTTCACAATGAGCAGTTCTTC
>TRBJ2-5|TRBV7-2|-|TRBD2
CASSPRTSGETQYF
TGTGCCAGCAGCCCCCGGACTAGCGGAGAGACCCAGTACTTC
>TRBJ2-6|TRBV3-1|-|TRBD1
CASSPTGVSSGANVLTF
TGTGCCAGCAGCCCGACAGGGGTCAGCTCTGGGGCCAACGTCCTGACTTTC
>TRBJ2-5|TRBV10-1|-|TRBD2
CASSESGAGGLETQYF
TGCGCCAGCAGTGAGTCAGGAGCGGGAGGGTTGGAGACCCAGTACTTC
>TRBJ1-5|TRBV12-3/TRBV12-4|-|-
CASSLIGAGQPQHF
TGTGCCAGCAGTTTAATAGGGGCGGGCCAGCCCCAGCATTTT